The entry below gives a single T cell receptor (beta chain) sequence along with its context. The antigen it binds to is not known. Base-call qualities are not available, and no considerably larger clone is one nucleotide away. Collaborating institutions collected whole blood in K2EDTA tubes following their own protocols. Collaborator samples were shipped for TCRbeta analysis as frozen whole blood, isolated PBMCs, or DNA extracted from either sample type. TCRbeta CDR3 regions were amplified from genomic DNA using the immunoSEQ Assay, a bias-controlled multiplex PCR. The paper's processing steps were these. The number of nucleated cells in each sample was estimated from the amplification of reference gene primers within the assay. To quantify the absolute abundance of each unique TCRbeta CDR3 rearrangement, sequence reads were collapsed and filtered. Productive Simpson clonality was computed per sample as the square root of Simpson's diversity index over productive rearrangements. TCRdb provides this immuneACCESS table in a form limited to in-frame rearrangements. Some clones are lacking; in checked studies, under half of them reflect an unresolved V gene, and why the rest are absent is not known. V and J calls and clone size come straight from that table; D and trimming were deduced from the DNA. This sample holds 95,000 to 150,000 clones; roughly 88% were observed only once. Around 4% of the sample goes to the ten largest clones.

This sample is drawn from a study of blood T cell repertoires in COVID-19 (dated by TCRdb to about 2020). In the study overall: The collaborator samples originated in the United States, Italy and Spain and spanned the acute and convalescent phases of COVID-19. Samples were obtained from the ongoing ImmuneRACE study (first 160 participants) and from 1,254 subjects provided by 6 global collaborators. The material from the prospective study consisted of cDNA or gDNA derived from T cells, B-cell-depleted T cells, or PBMCs. HLA class I and class II types, where available, came from metadata supplied by the sample provider rather than from assay-based typing. A de-identified subject ID, COVID-19 status, age in years and sex were almost always included in the sample metadata. The dataset comprised deeply sampled blood TCRbeta repertoires from subjects exposed to, actively infected with, or recovered from COVID-19. A freely available public database, intended as a resource for researchers studying the immune response to SARS-CoV-2, is where the repertoires were released.

What the research found in general, with its limitations: The quantity of clinical and demographic metadata differed by source and by participant and was supplied without curation.

Sequencing input: peripheral blood. The sequence was collected from a man aged 35 to 55 with acute or convalescent COVID-19.

The DNA sequence follows: TGTGCCACCACCCGGGACAATTCCTACGAGCAGTACTTC. The translation is CATTRDNSYEQYF. Rearrangement joined TRBV10-3 to TRBJ2-7; 6 matching bases give a weak D call of TRBD1. Counted from cysteine to phenylalanine, this CDR3 has 13 amino acids. The CDR3 DNA has 39 bases and is translated from base 1. V was cut back by 10 bases and J by 1 base, leaving a gap of 14 bases between them. CDR1 and CDR2, looked up from the germline V gene, are ENHRY and SYGVKD.